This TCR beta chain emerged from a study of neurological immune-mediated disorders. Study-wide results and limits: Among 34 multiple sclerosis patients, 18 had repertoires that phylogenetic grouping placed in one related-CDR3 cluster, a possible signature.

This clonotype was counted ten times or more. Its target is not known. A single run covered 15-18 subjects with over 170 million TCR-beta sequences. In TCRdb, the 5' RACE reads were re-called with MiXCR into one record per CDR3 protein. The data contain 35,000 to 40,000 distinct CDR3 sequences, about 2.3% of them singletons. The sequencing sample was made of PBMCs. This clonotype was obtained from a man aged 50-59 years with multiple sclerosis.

This chain's CDR3 is CASSFVGGNTEAFF. The CDR3, as DNA: TGTGCCAGCAGTTTCGTGGGGGGGAACACTGAAGCTTTCTTT. The chain carries TRBV27 and TRBJ1-1; tentative D call: TRBD1 (5 bases). There are 14 residues in the CDR3. Germline V CDR1 and CDR2: MNHEY, SMNVEV (reference sequence). The V end was cut by 3 bases, the J end by 1 base, with 9 bases between.